This TCR beta chain was sequenced during a study of T cells expressing NK-cell markers. Study summary: There were seven HCMV-seropositive donors and one seronegative donor among the eight sequenced. Study-wide findings and caveats: There remained a lack of clarity about HCMV specificity of expanded NKG2C+ T cell clones. Dominant NKG2C+ clonotypes were found to form about 1.0-7.5% of CD8+ T cells in over five donors.

Details on this clonotype: Its target is unknown.

TCRdb re-called the 5' RACE reads, yielding one record per CDR3 amino acid sequence without DNA. The repertoire table contains 550,000 or so distinct CDR3 sequences. CDR1 is MNHEY and CDR2 is SMNVEV in the germline V gene (reference sequence). The CDR3 loop spans 15 amino acids. The clonotype was recovered from a man aged 18 to 29 in good health. This chain links TRBV27 with TRBJ2-7; the TCRdb D gene call, TRBD2, has no DNA to confirm it. Material for sequencing was blood T cells: a sorted CD56 or NKG2C T cell subset, CD4+ or CD8+ T cells, or bulk PBMC T cells (not recorded which). Here the CDR3 reads CASSIESSGISEQYF.